The rows below give T cell receptor beta chains drawn from one sample of a study of early T cells in non-severe SARS-CoV-2 infection. TCRdb independently ran MiXCR on the 5' RACE reads; one entry per CDR3 protein. The table records roughly 83,000 distinct CDR3 sequences, less than 15% of them present only once. The sequencing here drew on whole blood, taken at baseline. Source of these receptors: an adult who was a healthcare worker with PCR-confirmed SARS-CoV-2 infection or an uninfected control (not recorded which). Both conserved end residues are part of each CDR3. A D gene is named only where the DNA matches it firmly. Size is omitted from some rows. Given values are once, few, many or a class for expanded clones.

d_gene: .; v_gene: TRBV28; abundance: .; j_gene: TRBJ1-5; CDR3nt: TGTGCCAGCAGGCCGCCGGGCACAAGCAATCAGCCCCAGCATTTT; CDR3aa: CASRPPGTSNQPQHF
d_gene: TRBD2; v_gene: TRBV7-3; abundance: few; j_gene: TRBJ2-3; CDR3nt: TGTGCCAGCAGCCCCCTAGCGGGAGGGCCAGTAGATACGCAGTATTTT; CDR3aa: CASSPLAGGPVDTQYF
d_gene: TRBD2; v_gene: TRBV7-8; abundance: .; j_gene: TRBJ2-3; CDR3nt: TGTGCCAGCAGCCATATGGAGCGGGGGACGCAGTATTTT; CDR3aa: CASSHMERGTQYF
d_gene: .; v_gene: TRBV29-1; abundance: .; j_gene: TRBJ2-1; CDR3nt: TGCAGCGTTGAGGGGTACCAGGGCCCCTACAATGAGCAGTTCTTC; CDR3aa: CSVEGYQGPYNEQFF
d_gene: TRBD2; v_gene: TRBV12-3/TRBV12-4; abundance: .; j_gene: TRBJ2-7; CDR3nt: TGTGCCAGCAGTCCGGAAGCGGGGGCCTCCTACGAGCAGTACTTC; CDR3aa: CASSPEAGASYEQYF
d_gene: TRBD1; v_gene: TRBV6-1; abundance: .; j_gene: TRBJ1-5; CDR3nt: TGTGCCAGCAGGGAGACAGGGAGGTCAGGGTTTGAGCCCCAGCATTTT; CDR3aa: CASRETGRSGFEPQHF
d_gene: .; v_gene: TRBV7-3; abundance: .; j_gene: TRBJ2-3; CDR3nt: TGTGCCAGCAGCCCATCCGCAAGAGTGGAAGATACGCAGTATTTT; CDR3aa: CASSPSARVEDTQYF
d_gene: TRBD1; v_gene: TRBV7-2; abundance: many; j_gene: TRBJ2-5; CDR3nt: TGTGCCAGCAGCACTCCCCACAGGGGAGAGACCCAGTACTTC; CDR3aa: CASSTPHRGETQYF
d_gene: .; v_gene: TRBV5-1; abundance: .; j_gene: TRBJ1-5; CDR3nt: TGCGCCAGCAGCTTCTCCTCCGACCAGCCCCAGCATTTT; CDR3aa: CASSFSSDQPQHF
d_gene: .; v_gene: TRBV5-6; abundance: .; j_gene: TRBJ2-2; CDR3nt: TGTGCCAGCAGTCGCGATGCCGGGGGGCCCACCGGGGAGCTGTTTTTT; CDR3aa: CASSRDAGGPTGELFF
d_gene: TRBD2; v_gene: TRBV20-1; abundance: many; j_gene: TRBJ2-5; CDR3nt: TGCAGTGCCCAATTCGGACTAGCGGGGGGGCGAAAGACCCAGTACTTC; CDR3aa: CSAQFGLAGGRKTQYF
d_gene: .; v_gene: TRBV19; abundance: few; j_gene: TRBJ1-2; CDR3nt: TGTGCCAGTAGTATCATAGGGAGCTATGGCTACACCTTC; CDR3aa: CASSIIGSYGYTF
d_gene: .; v_gene: TRBV6-5; abundance: .; j_gene: TRBJ2-5; CDR3nt: TGTGCCAGCACCCCTACCCCCGGGCAAGAGACCCAGTACTTC; CDR3aa: CASTPTPGQETQYF
d_gene: .; v_gene: TRBV7-8; abundance: .; j_gene: TRBJ2-5; CDR3nt: TGTGCCAGCACCGCCTGGGCCAGGGGACATCAAGAGACCCAGTACTTC; CDR3aa: CASTAWARGHQETQYF
d_gene: .; v_gene: TRBV27; abundance: .; j_gene: TRBJ1-1; CDR3nt: TGTGCCAGCTTTGGACAGTTGAACACTGAAGCTTTCTTT; CDR3aa: CASFGQLNTEAFF
d_gene: TRBD2; v_gene: TRBV7-9; abundance: few; j_gene: TRBJ2-2; CDR3nt: TGTGCCAGCAGCTCGCGGGAGAGGGACACCGGGGAGCTGTTTTTT; CDR3aa: CASSSRERDTGELFF
d_gene: .; v_gene: TRBV3-1; abundance: .; j_gene: TRBJ2-5; CDR3nt: TGTGCCAGCAGCCAAGGAACCGGGCAAGAGACCCAGTACTTC; CDR3aa: CASSQGTGQETQYF
d_gene: TRBD1; v_gene: TRBV12-3/TRBV12-4; abundance: few; j_gene: TRBJ1-1; CDR3nt: TGTGCCAGCAGTTTAGGGACAGGGGGGCTGGGCACTGAAGCTTTCTTT; CDR3aa: CASSLGTGGLGTEAFF
d_gene: .; v_gene: TRBV6-6; abundance: many; j_gene: TRBJ2-1; CDR3nt: TGTGCCAGCAGCCCGCGCCTAGCGAGAGATGAGCAGTTCTTC; CDR3aa: CASSPRLARDEQFF
d_gene: .; v_gene: TRBV12-5; abundance: few; j_gene: TRBJ2-1; CDR3nt: TGTGCTAGTGGTTTGAGGCTGTACAATGAGCAGTTCTTC; CDR3aa: CASGLRLYNEQFF
d_gene: .; v_gene: TRBV29-1; abundance: .; j_gene: TRBJ1-2; CDR3nt: TGCAGCGTCGGCCCCTTCTACACCTTC; CDR3aa: CSVGPFYTF
d_gene: .; v_gene: TRBV3-1; abundance: many; j_gene: TRBJ1-6; CDR3nt: TGTGCCAGCAGCCCATGGGCAGGGAGATATAATTCACCCCTCCACTTT; CDR3aa: CASSPWAGRYNSPLHF
d_gene: .; v_gene: TRBV14; abundance: .; j_gene: TRBJ2-7; CDR3nt: TGTGCCAGCAGCCAATCCGGTGAGAGCTCCTACGAGCAGTACTTC; CDR3aa: CASSQSGESSYEQYF
d_gene: .; v_gene: TRBV5-5; abundance: .; j_gene: TRBJ1-2; CDR3nt: TGTGCCAGCAGCTTAACTCTTTATGGCTACACCTTC; CDR3aa: CASSLTLYGYTF
d_gene: .; v_gene: TRBV28; abundance: .; j_gene: TRBJ2-5; CDR3nt: TGTGCCAGCAGTTCACAGGGAGAAGAGACCCAGTACTTC; CDR3aa: CASSSQGEETQYF